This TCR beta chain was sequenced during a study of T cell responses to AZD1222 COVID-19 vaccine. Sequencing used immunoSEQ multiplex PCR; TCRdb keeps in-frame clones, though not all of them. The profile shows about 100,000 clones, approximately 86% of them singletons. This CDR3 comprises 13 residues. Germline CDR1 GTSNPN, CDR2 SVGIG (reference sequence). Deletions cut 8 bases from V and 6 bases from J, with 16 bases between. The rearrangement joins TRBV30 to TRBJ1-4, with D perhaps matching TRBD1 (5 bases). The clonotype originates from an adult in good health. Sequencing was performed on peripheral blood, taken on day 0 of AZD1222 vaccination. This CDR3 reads CALRRGGYEKLFF. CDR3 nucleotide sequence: TGTGCCCTCCGCCGGGGGGGGTATGAAAAACTGTTTTTT.